This TCR beta chain was identified during a study of cytomegalovirus exposure and HLA in healthy donors. Study-level points and caveats: Most TCR beta V segments were productive about 87% or about 30% of the time in an earlier analysis. There were some public TCRs occurring in many donors, but most TCR sequences were rare.

Concerning this clone: Its antigen is undetermined.

Primers for the PCR totalled 60 Vbeta and 13 Jbeta. Clones were read by immunoSEQ multiplex PCR, and TCRdb kept only the in-frame ones, dropping some. The profile shows approximately 170,000 clones, 82% of them singletons. The germline CDR1 and CDR2 sequences are GTSNPN and SVGIG (reference sequence). V was clipped by 3 bases and J by 4 bases; unmatched bases: 2. CDR3 length: 13 amino acids. This sequence originates from a male donor in good health and CMV-seronegative. The sample consisted of PBMCs. The chain uses TRBV30 and TRBJ1-2; TRBD1 agrees at 10 bases. CDR3 sequence: CAWRTGGVYGYTF. CDR3 bases: TGTGCCTGGAGGACAGGGGGCGTCTATGGCTACACCTTC.